These T cell receptor beta chains were read from a single sample in a study of cytomegalovirus exposure and HLA in healthy donors. Assay used: immunoSEQ multiplex PCR; TCRdb lists only in-frame clones, some missing. In the table there are a few hundred thousand clones, about 89% of which are singletons. The sample consisted of PBMCs. These receptors were obtained from a woman between 18 and 29 years old in good health and CMV-seronegative. Both conserved end residues are part of each CDR3. A D gene is named only where the DNA matches it firmly. The size of a clone is reported for some rows only, either as once, few or many, or as a class for expanded clones.

j_call clone_size v_call d_call cdr3_length cdr3_nt cdr3_aa
TRBJ2-1 few TRBV6-5 - 15 TGTGCCAGCAGAAGACAGCTTTCCGGGGGTGGTGAGCAGTTCTTC CASRRQLSGGGEQFF
TRBJ2-1 - TRBV25-1 - 15 TGTGCCAGCAGCACGGGGGGCGGGAGCAGTAATGAGCAGTTCTTC CASSTGGGSSNEQFF
TRBJ2-7 - TRBV6-6 TRBD1 15 TGTGCCAGCAGGGACCGCGGGACAGGGGGCGTCGAGCAGTACTTC CASRDRGTGGVEQYF
TRBJ2-4 - TRBV7-6 TRBD2 16 TGTGCCAGCAGCTTAGCTAGCGGGGGGAACCAAAACATTCAGTACTTC CASSLASGGNQNIQYF
TRBJ2-7 - TRBV5-1 - 13 TGCGCCAGCAGCTTGGACAGAGACTACGAGCAGTACTTC CASSLDRDYEQYF
TRBJ2-1 few TRBV9 TRBD2 16 TGTGCCAGCAGCGTAGTGGTAGCGGGGGGGTACAATGAGCAGTTCTTC CASSVVVAGGYNEQFF
TRBJ2-2 once TRBV7-2 - 17 TGTGCCAGCAGCTTTTCCCCTTTGGACATAAACACCGGGGAGCTGTTTTTT CASSFSPLDINTGELFF
TRBJ2-7 - TRBV7-2 TRBD2 15 TGTGCCAGCAGCTTCGTTCTAGCGGGAGCGGCCGAGCAGTACTTC CASSFVLAGAAEQYF
TRBJ1-1 - TRBV4-3 - 15 TGCGCCAGCAGCCGGTTAACAGGGTTAAACACTGAAGCTTTCTTT CASSRLTGLNTEAFF
TRBJ2-7 - TRBV29-1 - 16 TGCAGCGTCGCCCCTAGACTAGTGAGAAACTCCTACGAGCAGTACTTC CSVAPRLVRNSYEQYF
TRBJ1-3 once TRBV6-5 - 13 TGTGCCAGCAGTCGGACAGTAGGAAACACCATATATTTT CASSRTVGNTIYF
TRBJ2-1 - TRBV5-4 - 15 TGTGCCAGCCAACTAGGGACATGGTCCTACAATGAGCAGTTCTTC CASQLGTWSYNEQFF
TRBJ2-3 - TRBV9 - 14 TGTGCCAGCATCCCTATCGGTCACACAGATACGCAGTATTTT CASIPIGHTDTQYF
TRBJ1-1 - TRBV6-1 TRBD1 14 TGTGCCAGCAGTGACCGGACAGGGAGGACTGAAGCTTTCTTT CASSDRTGRTEAFF
TRBJ1-4 - TRBV7-6 - 12 TGTGCCAGCAGCTCGCTACCTGAAAAACTGTTTTTT CASSSLPEKLFF
TRBJ2-1 - TRBV5-1 TRBD1 17 TGCGCCAGCAGCCACAGCAGCTTGGGCTTAGGACAGGGAGGGCAGTTCTTC CASSHSSLGLGQGGQFF
TRBJ1-1 - TRBV7-2 TRBD1 13 TGTGCCAGCAGCTTAGCGCGACAGGGGCGAGCTTTCTTT CASSLARQGRAFF
TRBJ2-7 - TRBV27 - 13 TGTGCCAGCAGAGACCACCAGGGTCGAGAGCAGTACTTC CASRDHQGREQYF
TRBJ2-2 - TRBV5-1 TRBD2 15 TGCGCCAGCAGCGGGACTAGCGGGATCACCGGGGAGCTGTTTTTT CASSGTSGITGELFF
TRBJ1-1 - TRBV6-5 - 14 TGTGCCAGCAGCCCCTGGGGGGGCGGGCCCGAAGCTTTCTTT CASSPWGGGPEAFF
TRBJ1-2 - TRBV4-2 - 15 TGTGCCAGCAGCCAAGAAGTATCCAGGGGTCATGGCTACACCTTC CASSQEVSRGHGYTF
TRBJ2-7 - TRBV7-2 TRBD1 15 TGTGCCAGCAGCGTACATACGGGACAGGGTTACGAGCAGTACTTC CASSVHTGQGYEQYF
TRBJ1-2 - TRBV25-1 - 13 TGTGCCAGCAGTGCCGCAGGGAACTATGGCTACACCTTC CASSAAGNYGYTF
TRBJ1-1 - TRBV11-2 - 13 TGTGCCAGCAGCTTAGGGCCGGGAACTGAAGCTTTCTTT CASSLGPGTEAFF
TRBJ2-5 - TRBV7-2 - 15 TGTGCCAGCAGCTCTCCGGACTGGAACCAAGAGACCCAGTACTTC CASSSPDWNQETQYF
TRBJ2-1 once TRBV9 - 16 TGTGCCAGCAGCGAAGATAGCGGATTCTCCTACAATGAGCAGTTCTTC CASSEDSGFSYNEQFF
TRBJ2-1 - TRBV2 TRBD2 15 TGTGCCAGCAGTGTGCGGCTAGCGGGGTCTGATGAGCAGTTCTTC CASSVRLAGSDEQFF
TRBJ1-6 - TRBV2 - 16 TGTGCCAGCAGTGAAATCCTTTTCTCCTATAATTCACCCCTCCACTTT CASSEILFSYNSPLHF
TRBJ2-7 - TRBV7-9 - 12 TGTGCCAGCAGAACAGACGGCTACGAGCAGTACTTC CASRTDGYEQYF
TRBJ2-7 - TRBV19 - 14 TGTGCCAGTAGTCGACAGGCCCCCACCTACGAGCAGTACTTC CASSRQAPTYEQYF
TRBJ2-1 - TRBV19 TRBD2 16 TGTGCCAGTAGTATAACTAGCGGGAGCTCCTACAATGAGCAGTTCTTC CASSITSGSSYNEQFF
TRBJ2-2 - TRBV27 TRBD2 18 TGTGCCAGCAGTTTATCTTCCATAGCGGGAGGGCCCTCCGGGGAGCTGTTTTTT CASSLSSIAGGPSGELFF
TRBJ1-2 - TRBV5-5 - 13 TGTGCCAGCAGCCCCGGACTGCCGGCTGGCTACACCTTC CASSPGLPAGYTF
TRBJ2-5 - TRBV11-3 - 15 TGTGCCAGCAGCAGAAGGAGGGCCAGCCAAGAGACCCAGTACTTC CASSRRRASQETQYF
TRBJ1-2 - TRBV27 TRBD1 13 TGTGCCGGCAGAAGGACAGGGAGAGATGGCTACACCTTC CAGRRTGRDGYTF
TRBJ1-1 - TRBV10-1 - 15 TGCGCCAGCAGCCCTTACAGATTCATGAACACTGAAGCTTTCTTT CASSPYRFMNTEAFF
TRBJ2-7 - TRBV7-9 TRBD1 13 TGTTCCAGCAGCCCATCGACAGGGCTCGAGCAGTACTTC CSSSPSTGLEQYF
TRBJ2-5 - TRBV2 - 13 TGTGCCGGGGGAGGCGGGTCCCAAGAGACCCAGTACTTC CAGGGGSQETQYF
TRBJ2-5 few TRBV4-2 TRBD2 17 TGTGCCAGCAGCCAGACGAGACTAGCGGTTACCCAAGAGACCCAGTACTTC CASSQTRLAVTQETQYF
TRBJ2-3 - TRBV19 - 15 TGTGCCAGTAGTATAGATCAGGACTCGGCAGATACGCAGTATTTT CASSIDQDSADTQYF
TRBJ2-5 - TRBV29-1 TRBD2 13 TGCAGCGTTGTCGGACTAGCGGGGCCATCCCAGTACTTC CSVVGLAGPSQYF
TRBJ2-7 - TRBV2 TRBD1 20 TGTGCCAGCAGTGGGCCCCGACAGGGGGCGTACGTATTACCAATTTACGAGCAGTACTTC CASSGPRQGAYVLPIYEQYF
TRBJ2-1 - TRBV6-1 - 13 TGTGCCAGCAGTGAAGATGAGGGCAGTGAGCAGTTCTTC CASSEDEGSEQFF
TRBJ2-1 once TRBV9 - 15 TGTGCCAGCAGCGCTATCCACAGGGCTTACAATGAGCAGTTCTTC CASSAIHRAYNEQFF
TRBJ2-7 once TRBV11-2 TRBD2 15 TGTGCCAGCAACATCCTAGCGGGCCCCCCCTACGAGCAGTACTTC CASNILAGPPYEQYF
TRBJ2-3 - TRBV29-1 - 17 TGCAGCGTTGAAGGTATAATTTCGGGCGGGAGCACAGATACGCAGTATTTT CSVEGIISGGSTDTQYF
TRBJ2-1 - TRBV5-1 TRBD1 16 TGCGCCAGCAGCCTGTCCGGGACAGGGGTCTACAATGAGCAGTTCTTC CASSLSGTGVYNEQFF
TRBJ2-2 - TRBV5-1 - 14 TGCGCCAGCAGCCTCATATGGAGTGCCGGGGAGCTGTTTTTT CASSLIWSAGELFF
TRBJ2-3 - TRBV7-2 - 14 TGTGCCAGCAGCTCTACAGGAAGCACAGATACGCAGTATTTT CASSSTGSTDTQYF
TRBJ1-1 - TRBV27 TRBD1 14 TGTGCCAGCAGTACGACAGGGGGAGGGACTGAAGCTTTCTTT CASSTTGGGTEAFF
TRBJ2-1 - TRBV9 - 16 TGTGCCAGCAGCGTGCCGGACTCCCACCACAGAAATGAGCAGTTCTTC CASSVPDSHHRNEQFF
TRBJ2-2 few TRBV28 - 17 TGTGCCAGCAGTCGGGTTGGCAGCCTCGCGAACACCGGGGAGCTGTTTTTT CASSRVGSLANTGELFF
TRBJ2-7 - TRBV6-6 TRBD1 14 TGTGCCAGCCGATCGGGGACAGGGTTTTACGAGCAGTACTTC CASRSGTGFYEQYF
TRBJ2-7 - TRBV29-1 TRBD1 14 TGCAGCGTTGAAGGGGACAGGGGGCCCTACGAGCAGTACTTC CSVEGDRGPYEQYF
TRBJ2-5 - TRBV7-2 - 15 TGTGCCAGCAGCTCATGGACTGAAGCCCAAGAGACCCAGTACTTC CASSSWTEAQETQYF
TRBJ2-7 - TRBV6-5 TRBD1 15 TGTGCCAGCAGTCCGGGACAGGGGGCATCTTACGAGCAGTACTTC CASSPGQGASYEQYF
TRBJ2-1 once TRBV9 - 15 TGTGCCAGCAGCGTAGAAAGAAGTGGCATCAATGAGCAGTTCTTC CASSVERSGINEQFF
TRBJ1-2 - TRBV4-2 - 15 TGTGCCAGCAGCCAAGAGGGCATTCCTAACTATGGCTACACCTTC CASSQEGIPNYGYTF
TRBJ2-2 - TRBV5-8 TRBD2 18 TGTGCCAGCAGCAAGATACTTAGCGGGAGTCCGTATACCGGGGAGCTGTTTTTT CASSKILSGSPYTGELFF